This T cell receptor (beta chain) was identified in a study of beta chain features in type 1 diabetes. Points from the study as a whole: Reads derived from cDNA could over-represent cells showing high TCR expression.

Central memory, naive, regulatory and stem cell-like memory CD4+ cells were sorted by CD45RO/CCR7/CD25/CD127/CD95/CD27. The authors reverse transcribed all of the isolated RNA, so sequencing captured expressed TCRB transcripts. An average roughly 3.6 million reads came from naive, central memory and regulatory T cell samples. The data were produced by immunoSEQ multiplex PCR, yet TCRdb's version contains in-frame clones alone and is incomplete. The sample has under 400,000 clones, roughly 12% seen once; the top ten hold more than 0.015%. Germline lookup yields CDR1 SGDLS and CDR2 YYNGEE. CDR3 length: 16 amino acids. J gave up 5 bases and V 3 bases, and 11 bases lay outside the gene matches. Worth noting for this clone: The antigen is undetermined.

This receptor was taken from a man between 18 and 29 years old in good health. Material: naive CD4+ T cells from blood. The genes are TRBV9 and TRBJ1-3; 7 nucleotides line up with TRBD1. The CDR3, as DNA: TGTGCCAGCAGCGCGATTATGGCAGGGGGAAGAAACACCATATATTTT. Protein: CASSAIMAGGRNTIYF.